This TCR beta chain stems from a study of vaccination and CD4 T cells after COVID-19. At the level of the study: Participants got two doses of BNT162b2 or mRNA-1273 vaccine.

Treatment defined: roughly 10-day PBMC culture with coronavirus spike peptide pools or control peptides (ViraFEST assay). T cells were expanded with peptide pools, and expanded clonotypes were identified by TCR sequencing. Study-wide results and limits: Only after vaccination were a median roughly 83% of convalescents' reactive clones seen.

Once obtained from cultured CD4+ T cells, the DNA was sequenced using the Oncomine TCR Beta short-read assay. TCRdb passed the PCR reads through MiXCR, listing each CDR3 protein once. The sample consists of 22,000 or so distinct CDR3 sequences, 43% of them appearing once. Germline V gives CDR1 SGHTA, CDR2 FQGNSA. The CDR3 runs 15 residues. Trimming removed 7 bases at V and 2 bases at J, with 18 bases between. This clonotype was observed a handful of times. Its target is not known. Input material: CD4+ T cells from blood, cultured in vitro. The V call is TRBV7-2, the J call TRBJ2-7, with D perhaps TRBD1 (5 bases). The clonotype originates from a human donor who had recovered from COVID-19. This CDR3 reads CASIESQGIAYEQYF. The CDR3 DNA sequence: TGTGCCAGCATCGAATCCCAGGGTATCGCCTACGAGCAGTACTTC.